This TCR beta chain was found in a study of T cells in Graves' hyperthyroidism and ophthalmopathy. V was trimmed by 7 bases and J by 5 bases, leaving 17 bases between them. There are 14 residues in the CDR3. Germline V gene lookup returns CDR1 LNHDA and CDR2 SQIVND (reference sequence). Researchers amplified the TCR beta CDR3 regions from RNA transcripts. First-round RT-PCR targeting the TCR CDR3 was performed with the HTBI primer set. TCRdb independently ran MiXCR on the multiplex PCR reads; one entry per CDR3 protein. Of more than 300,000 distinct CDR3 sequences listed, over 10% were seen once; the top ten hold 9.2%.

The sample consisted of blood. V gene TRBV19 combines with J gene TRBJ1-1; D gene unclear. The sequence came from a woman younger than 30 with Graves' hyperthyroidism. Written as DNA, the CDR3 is TGTGCCAGTAACCCGCCGTGGTCCCGGACTGAAGCTTTCTTT. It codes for CASNPPWSRTEAFF.